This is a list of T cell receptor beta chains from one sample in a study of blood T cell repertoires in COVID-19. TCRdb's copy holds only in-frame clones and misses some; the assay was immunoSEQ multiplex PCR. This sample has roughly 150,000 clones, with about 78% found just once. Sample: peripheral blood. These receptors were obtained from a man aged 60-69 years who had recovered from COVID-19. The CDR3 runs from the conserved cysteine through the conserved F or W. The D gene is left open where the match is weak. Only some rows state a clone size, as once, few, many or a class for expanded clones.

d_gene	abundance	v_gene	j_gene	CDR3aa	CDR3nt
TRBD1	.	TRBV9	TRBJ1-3	CASSVGAGTGLSGNTIYF	TGTGCCAGCAGCGTAGGAGCCGGGACAGGGCTCTCTGGAAACACCATATATTTT
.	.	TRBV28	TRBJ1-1	CASSPAGTEAFF	TGTGCCAGCAGCCCTGCCGGGACTGAAGCTTTCTTT
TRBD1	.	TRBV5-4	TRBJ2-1	CASSPGDRARNEQFF	TGTGCCAGCAGCCCGGGGGACAGGGCAAGAAATGAGCAGTTCTTC
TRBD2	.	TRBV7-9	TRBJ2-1	CASSPGTSGGYEQFF	TGTGCCAGCAGCCCCGGGACTAGCGGGGGTTATGAGCAGTTCTTC
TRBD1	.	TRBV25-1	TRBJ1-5	CASSPLGQVQPQHF	TGTGCCAGCAGTCCCTTAGGACAGGTGCAGCCCCAGCATTTT
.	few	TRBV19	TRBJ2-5	CASSVQGVETQYF	TGTGCCAGTAGCGTACAGGGTGTTGAGACCCAGTACTTC
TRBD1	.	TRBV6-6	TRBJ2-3	CASRHDRADTQYF	TGTGCCAGCAGGCATGACAGGGCAGATACGCAGTATTTT
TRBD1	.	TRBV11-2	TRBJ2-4	CASSLASTGLNIQYF	TGTGCCAGCAGCTTAGCATCGACAGGGTTAAACATTCAGTACTTC
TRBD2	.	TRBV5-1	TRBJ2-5	CASSPGLVKTQYF	TGCGCCAGCAGCCCTGGACTAGTAAAGACCCAGTACTTC
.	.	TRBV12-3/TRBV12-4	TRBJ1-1	CASSSHSEAFF	TGTGCCAGCAGTTCCCACAGTGAAGCTTTCTTT
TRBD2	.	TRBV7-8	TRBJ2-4	CASSLAPKERGKNIQYF	TGTGCCAGCAGCTTAGCGCCCAAGGAGCGGGGCAAAAACATTCAGTACTTC
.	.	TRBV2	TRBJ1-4	CASSPTGSTNEKLFF	TGTGCCAGCAGCCCCACAGGGAGCACTAATGAAAAACTGTTTTTT
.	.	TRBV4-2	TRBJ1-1	CASSRGVGTEAFF	TGTGCCAGCAGCAGAGGTGTGGGCACTGAAGCTTTCTTT
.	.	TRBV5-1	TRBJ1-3	CASSSLPAADSGNTIYF	TGCGCCAGCAGTTCATTACCCGCGGCAGATTCTGGAAACACCATATATTTT
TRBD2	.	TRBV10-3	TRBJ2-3	CAISEKDGLAGADTQYF	TGTGCCATCAGTGAGAAGGACGGACTAGCGGGGGCAGATACGCAGTATTTT
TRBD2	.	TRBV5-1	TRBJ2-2	CASSLSGGNTGELFF	TGCGCCAGCAGCTTAAGCGGGGGGAACACCGGGGAGCTGTTTTTT
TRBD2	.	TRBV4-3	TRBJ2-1	CASSQESGGYNEQFF	TGCGCCAGCAGCCAAGAGTCGGGGGGATACAATGAGCAGTTCTTC
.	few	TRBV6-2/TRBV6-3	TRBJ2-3	CASSLWTAGGADTQYF	TGTGCCAGCAGTCTATGGACGGCTGGAGGGGCAGATACGCAGTATTTT
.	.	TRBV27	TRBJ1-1	CASSFVPYRCLAFF	TGTGCCAGCAGTTTTGTCCCCTACCGGTGTTTAGCTTTCTTT
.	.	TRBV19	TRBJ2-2	CASSMAGGNTGELFF	TGTGCCAGTAGTATGGCAGGTGGGAACACCGGGGAGCTGTTTTTT
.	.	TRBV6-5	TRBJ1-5	CASRPSSVSNQPQHF	TGTGCCAGCAGGCCATCCTCGGTTTCCAATCAGCCCCAGCATTTT
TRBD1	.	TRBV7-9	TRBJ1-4	CASSPGGTGTEKLFF	TGTGCCAGCAGCCCAGGCGGGACAGGGACTGAAAAACTGTTTTTT
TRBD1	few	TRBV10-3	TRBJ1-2	CAISESRTGGDSGYTF	TGTGCCATCAGTGAATCCCGGACAGGGGGGGATAGTGGCTACACCTTC
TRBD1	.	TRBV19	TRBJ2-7	CASSPRTGRGEQYF	TGTGCCAGTAGTCCACGGACAGGTCGGGGAGAGCAGTACTTC
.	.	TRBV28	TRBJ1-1	CASSLGGNTEAFF	TGTGCCAGCAGTTTGGGGGGGAACACTGAAGCTTTCTTT
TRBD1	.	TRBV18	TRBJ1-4	CASSPQPTGGIEKLFF	TGTGCCAGCTCACCACAACCGACAGGGGGGATTGAAAAACTGTTTTTT
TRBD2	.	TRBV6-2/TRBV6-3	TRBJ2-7	CASSYKLAGASYEQYF	TGTGCCAGCAGTTACAAACTAGCGGGGGCGTCCTACGAGCAGTACTTC
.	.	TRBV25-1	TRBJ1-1	CASSSTGGPRNTEAFF	TGTGCCAGCAGTTCAACCGGGGGGCCAAGGAACACTGAAGCTTTCTTT
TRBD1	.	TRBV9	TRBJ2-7	CASSPSPDPRTGSSYEQYF	TGTGCCAGCAGCCCGAGTCCCGACCCCAGGACAGGAAGCTCCTACGAGCAGTACTTC